This TCR beta chain stems from a study of identical twins. Study-wide findings and caveats: Within cord blood, abundant beta clonotypes carried fewer insertions, but memory repertoires showed no such trend.

Germline CDR1 reads DFQATT; CDR2 reads SNEGSKA (reference sequence). The CDR3 is 16 residues long. Trimming pared 0 bases from V and 6 bases from J, leaving 19 bases between. In this sample, this clonotype turned up a few times. Its antigen is unidentified. TCRdb re-called the 5' RACE reads with MiXCR, one entry per CDR3 protein. The data contain 450,000 or so distinct CDR3 sequences, 14% of them singletons. The same data also contributed to another study, on yellow fever vaccine responses in identical twins.

The sequencing input was CD4+ T cells sorted from blood. This receptor was identified in a woman under 30 in good health. This rearrangement joins TRBV20-1 to TRBJ2-3, with D perhaps TRBD2 (5 bases). The CDR3 DNA follows: TGCAGTGCTAGAGATTTTCCTCGGGGTGCCCCGGATACGCAGTATTTT. Protein product: CSARDFPRGAPDTQYF.